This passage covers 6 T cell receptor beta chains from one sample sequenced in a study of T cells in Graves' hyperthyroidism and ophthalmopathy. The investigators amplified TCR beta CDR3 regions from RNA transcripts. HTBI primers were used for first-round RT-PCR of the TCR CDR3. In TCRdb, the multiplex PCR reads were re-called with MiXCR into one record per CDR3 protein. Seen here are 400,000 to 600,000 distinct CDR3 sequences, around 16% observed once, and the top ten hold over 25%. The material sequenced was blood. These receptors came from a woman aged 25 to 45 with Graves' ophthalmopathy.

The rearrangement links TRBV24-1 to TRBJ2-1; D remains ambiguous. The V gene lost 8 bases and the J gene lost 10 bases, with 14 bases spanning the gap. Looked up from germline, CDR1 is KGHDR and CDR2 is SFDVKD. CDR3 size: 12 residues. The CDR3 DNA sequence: TGTGCCACCAAGGATTCGGACGACGAGCAGTTCTTC. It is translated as CATKDSDDEQFF.

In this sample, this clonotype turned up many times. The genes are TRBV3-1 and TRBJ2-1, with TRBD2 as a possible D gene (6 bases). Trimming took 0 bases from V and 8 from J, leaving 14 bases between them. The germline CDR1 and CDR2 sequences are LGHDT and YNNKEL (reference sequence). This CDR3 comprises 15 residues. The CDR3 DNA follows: TGTGCCAGCAGCCAAGAAGGGCCGGGAGTTCATGAGCAGTTCTTC. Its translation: CASSQEGPGVHEQFF.

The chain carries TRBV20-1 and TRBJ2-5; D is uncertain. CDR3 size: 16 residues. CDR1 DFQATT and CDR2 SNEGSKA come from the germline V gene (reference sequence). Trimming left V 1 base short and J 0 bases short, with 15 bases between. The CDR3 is CSARVESGRHQETQYF. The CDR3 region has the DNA TGCAGTGCTAGAGTCGAGTCGGGCAGACACCAAGAGACCCAGTACTTC.

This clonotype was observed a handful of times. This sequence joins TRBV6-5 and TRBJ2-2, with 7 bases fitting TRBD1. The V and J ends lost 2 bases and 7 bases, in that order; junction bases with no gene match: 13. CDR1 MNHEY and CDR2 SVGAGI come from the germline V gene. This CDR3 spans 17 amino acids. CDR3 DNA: TGTGCCAGCAGTTACCACCCGACAGGGCCGCAAGACGGGGAGCTGTTTTTT. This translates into CASSYHPTGPQDGELFF.

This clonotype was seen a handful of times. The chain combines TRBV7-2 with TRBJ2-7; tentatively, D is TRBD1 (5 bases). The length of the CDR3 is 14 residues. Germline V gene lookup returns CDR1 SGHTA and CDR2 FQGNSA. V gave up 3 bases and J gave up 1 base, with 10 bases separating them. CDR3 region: CASSFLTASYEQYF. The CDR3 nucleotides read TGTGCCAGCAGCTTCTTGACAGCGTCCTACGAGCAGTACTTC.

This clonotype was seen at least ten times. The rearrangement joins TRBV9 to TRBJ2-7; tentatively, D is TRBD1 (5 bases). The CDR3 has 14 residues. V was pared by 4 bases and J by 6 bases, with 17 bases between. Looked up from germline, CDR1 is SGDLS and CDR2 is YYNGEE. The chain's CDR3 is CASSLTGRALEQYF. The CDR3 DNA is TGTGCCAGCAGCCTGACCGGCAGGGCCCTCGAGCAGTACTTC.